A selection of T cell receptor beta chains follows, all from one sample in a study of Graves' ophthalmopathy and Graves' hyperthyroidism. Each CDR3 protein gets one entry after TCRdb re-called the multiplex PCR reads with MiXCR. The table shows about 150,000 distinct CDR3 sequences, with less than 45% occurring only once. The sequenced sample was peripheral blood. These TCRs come from a woman aged 40-49 years with Graves' ophthalmopathy. Each CDR3 is given with its conserved first and last residue.

V gene	CDR3 protein
TRBV28	CASSPPAFGTSAETQYF
TRBV7-2	CASSTSGRAGETQYF
TRBV6-2/TRBV6-3	CASRSPGQPPLHF
TRBV6-5	CASSYSLDRFSYGQYF
TRBV12-3/TRBV12-4	CASSQGAGKNIQYF
TRBV28	CASSPTNYGYTF
TRBV12-3/TRBV12-4	CASSLSGGGELFF
TRBV7-9	CASSLTEGGNSPLHF
TRBV2	CASRLGRAQEGYTF
TRBV15	CATSTGSHGYTF
TRBV29-1	CSVDYGTGGGYGYTF
TRBV30	CAWSSTGYEQYF
TRBV6-2/TRBV6-3	CASSYSVDRSSYEQYF
TRBV7-2	CASSPDNGYTF
TRBV6-2/TRBV6-3	CASRPGQIGNQPQHF
TRBV6-2/TRBV6-3	CASTRDSLTEAFF
TRBV28	CASSSASGYTEAFF
TRBV7-8	CASSSDRLSYNEQFF
TRBV12-3/TRBV12-4	CASSSTGAGYGYTF
TRBV7-8	CASSRPSGSVGELFF
TRBV11-2	CASSRRQGAKNTEAFF
TRBV19	CASSIIWGYGYTF
TRBV4-1	CASSQDVGGLGQPQHF
TRBV7-2	CASSLTSGSHEQYF
TRBV6-2/TRBV6-3	CASLGVEAFF
TRBV12-3/TRBV12-4	CASKNSGSNYEQYF
TRBV12-3/TRBV12-4	CASSSDGTEAFF
TRBV29-1	CSVGEINNQPQHF
TRBV7-2	CASSLSGAFF
TRBV27	CASSLAGNAYEQYF
TRBV28	CASSRGGSGANVLTF
TRBV12-3/TRBV12-4	CASSLAGQGRAGELFF
TRBV30	CAWSEGEQYF
TRBV6-1	CASSFYGTLYGYTF
TRBV20-1	CSAVRDRSKGYTF
TRBV29-1	CSVVYGRVNEQYF
TRBV28	CASRDLGPFEAFF
TRBV11-2	CASSSTFEETQYF
TRBV12-3/TRBV12-4	CASRLGQDNYGYTF
TRBV6-2/TRBV6-3	CASSYGRNTEAFF
TRBV7-2	CASRTNRGFYEQYF
TRBV18	CASSPTSGGHYEQYF
TRBV4-2	CASSDPGQVNYGYTF
TRBV6-2/TRBV6-3	CASKLTLGTGMDGYTF
TRBV6-2/TRBV6-3	CASSRLAGYEQYF
TRBV28	CASSHWGAGDYEQYF
TRBV20-1	CSASRDRGQYEQYF
TRBV29-1	CSVEDLGTEAFF
TRBV11-2	CASSLLREGGNIQYF
TRBV2	CASSVLGVGVGANVLTF
TRBV5-1	CASSVGLSAYGYTF
TRBV28	CASSPSFYEQYF
TRBV7-2	CASSFKPTYEQYF
TRBV11-1	CASSFLGSWPPSDSYEQYF
TRBV4-2	CASSQVAGGNTEAFF
TRBV24-1	CATSDGGNSPLHF
TRBV4-3	CASSQTGNTEAFF
TRBV20-1	CSAIAGGRETQYF